Below are 3 T cell receptor beta chains sequenced from a single sample in a study of cytomegalovirus exposure and HLA in healthy donors. Primers: 60 Vbeta forward and 13 Jbeta reverse. This table comes from immunoSEQ multiplex PCR, and its TCRdb copy is limited to in-frame clones, with some not included. The sample lists around 130,000 clones; over 60% were seen once. Sequenced: PBMCs. Receptors originate from a woman aged 55-69 years in good health and CMV-seronegative.

This clone was recorded once. The chain employs TRBV1 and TRBJ2-1; TRBD2, as called in the table, went unchecked against the DNA. TRBV1 is reported as a pseudogene. The length of the CDR3 is 19 residues. This CDR3 is CTSSPSTSGGTHSYNEQFF. The CDR3 DNA is TGCACCAGCAGCCCGTCCACTAGCGGGGGGACCCACTCCTACAATGAGCAGTTCTTC.

The chain joins TRBV10-1 to TRBJ1-2; TRBD1 aligns across 9 bases. The CDR3 is made up of 13 amino acids. From germline, CDR1 is WNHNN and CDR2 SYGVQD (reference sequence). J gave up 6 bases and V 3 bases, and 2 bases lay outside the gene matches. The CDR3 is CASSDDRGDGYTF. The CDR3 region has the DNA TGCGCCAGCAGTGACGACAGGGGGGATGGCTACACCTTC.

The chain recombines TRBV10-1 with TRBJ2-1; 14 bases agree with TRBD2. Per germline, CDR1 WNHNN and CDR2 SYGVQD (reference sequence). The CDR3 consists of 17 residues. The V segment lost 5 bases and the J segment 9 bases; nucleotides outside the gene matches: 12. The chain's CDR3 is CASSKAKGTSGSGEQFF. Written as DNA, the CDR3 is TGCGCCAGCAGTAAAGCAAAAGGGACTAGCGGGAGCGGTGAGCAGTTCTTC.